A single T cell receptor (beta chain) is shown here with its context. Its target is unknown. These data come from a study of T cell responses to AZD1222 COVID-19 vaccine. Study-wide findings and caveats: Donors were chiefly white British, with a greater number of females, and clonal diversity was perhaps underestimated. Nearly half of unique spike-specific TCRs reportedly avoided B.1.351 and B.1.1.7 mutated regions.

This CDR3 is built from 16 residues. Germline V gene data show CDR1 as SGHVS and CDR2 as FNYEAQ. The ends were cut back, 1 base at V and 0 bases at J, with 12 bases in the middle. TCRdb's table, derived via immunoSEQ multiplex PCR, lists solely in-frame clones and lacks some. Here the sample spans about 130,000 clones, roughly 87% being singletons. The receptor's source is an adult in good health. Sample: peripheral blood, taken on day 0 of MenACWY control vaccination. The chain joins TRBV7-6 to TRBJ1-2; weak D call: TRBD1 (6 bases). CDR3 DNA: TGTGCCAGCAGCTTAGGTGGAGGGGGAACTAACTATGGCTACACCTTC. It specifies CASSLGGGGTNYGYTF.